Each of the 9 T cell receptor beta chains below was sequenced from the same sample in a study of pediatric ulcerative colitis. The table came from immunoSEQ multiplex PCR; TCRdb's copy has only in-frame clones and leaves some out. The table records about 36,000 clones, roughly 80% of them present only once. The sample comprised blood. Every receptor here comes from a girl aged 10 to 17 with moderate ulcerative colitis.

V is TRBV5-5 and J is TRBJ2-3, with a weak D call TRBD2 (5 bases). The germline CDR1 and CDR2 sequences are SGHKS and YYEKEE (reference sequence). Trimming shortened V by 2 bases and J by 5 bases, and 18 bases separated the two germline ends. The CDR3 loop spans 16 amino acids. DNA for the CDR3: TGTGCCAGCAGCTTTATGGTCCGGGAACGAGGAGATACGCAGTATTTT. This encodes CASSFMVRERGDTQYF.

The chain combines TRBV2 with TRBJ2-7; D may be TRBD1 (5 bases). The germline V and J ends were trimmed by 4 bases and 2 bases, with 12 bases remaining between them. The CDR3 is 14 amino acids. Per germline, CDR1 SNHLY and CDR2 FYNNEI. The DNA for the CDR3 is TGTGCCAGCAGTGCCCCACAGGCGACCTACGAGCAGTACTTC. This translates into CASSAPQATYEQYF. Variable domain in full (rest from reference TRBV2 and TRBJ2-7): EPEVTQTPSHQVTQMGQEVILRCVPISNHLYFYWYRQILGQKVEFLVSFYNNEISEKSEIFDDQFSVERPDGSNFTLKIRSTKLEDSAMYFCASSAPQATYEQYFGPGTRLTVT.

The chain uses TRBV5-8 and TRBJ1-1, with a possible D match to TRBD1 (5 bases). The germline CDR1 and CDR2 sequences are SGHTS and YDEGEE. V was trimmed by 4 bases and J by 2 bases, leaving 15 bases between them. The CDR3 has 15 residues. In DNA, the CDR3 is TGTGCCAGCAGCCTCCGAGGTAGGGACAACACTGAAGCTTTCTTT. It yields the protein CASSLRGRDNTEAFF. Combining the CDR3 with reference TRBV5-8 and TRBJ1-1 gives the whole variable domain EAGVTQSPTHLIKTRGQQATLRCSPISGHTSVYWYQQALGLGLQFLLWYDEGEERNRGNFPPRFSGRQFPNYSSELNVNALELEDSALYLCASSLRGRDNTEAFFGQGTRLTVV.

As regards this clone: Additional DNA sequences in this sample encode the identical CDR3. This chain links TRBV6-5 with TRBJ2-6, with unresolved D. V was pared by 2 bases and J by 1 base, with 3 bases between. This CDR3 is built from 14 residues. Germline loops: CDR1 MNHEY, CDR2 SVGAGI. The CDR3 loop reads CASSYGSGANVLTF. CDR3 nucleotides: TGTGCCAGCAGTTACGGGTCTGGGGCCAACGTCCTGACTTTC.

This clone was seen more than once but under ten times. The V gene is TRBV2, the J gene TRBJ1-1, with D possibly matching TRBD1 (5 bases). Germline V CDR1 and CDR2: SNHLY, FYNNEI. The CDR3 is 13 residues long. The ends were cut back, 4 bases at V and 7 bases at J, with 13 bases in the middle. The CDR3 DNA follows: TGTGCCAGCAGTGTTACGGGGCAGCTTGAAGCTTTCTTT. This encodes CASSVTGQLEAFF.

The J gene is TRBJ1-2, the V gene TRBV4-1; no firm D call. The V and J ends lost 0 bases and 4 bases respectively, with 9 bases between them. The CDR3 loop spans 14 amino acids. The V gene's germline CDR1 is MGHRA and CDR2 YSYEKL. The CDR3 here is CASSQDFTIYGYTF. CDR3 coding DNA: TGCGCCAGCAGCCAAGATTTCACTATCTATGGCTACACCTTC.

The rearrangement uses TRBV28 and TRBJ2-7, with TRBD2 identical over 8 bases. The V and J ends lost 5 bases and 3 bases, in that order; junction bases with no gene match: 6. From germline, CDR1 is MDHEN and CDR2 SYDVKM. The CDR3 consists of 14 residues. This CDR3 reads CASSPIAGIYEQYF. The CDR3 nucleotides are TGTGCCAGCAGTCCCATAGCGGGGATCTACGAGCAGTACTTC.

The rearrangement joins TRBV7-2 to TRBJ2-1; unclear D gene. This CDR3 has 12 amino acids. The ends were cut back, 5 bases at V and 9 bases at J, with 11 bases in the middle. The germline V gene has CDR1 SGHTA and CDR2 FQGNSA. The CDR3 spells CASSPYGGEQFF. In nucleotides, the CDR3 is TGTGCCAGCAGCCCGTACGGCGGTGAGCAGTTCTTC.

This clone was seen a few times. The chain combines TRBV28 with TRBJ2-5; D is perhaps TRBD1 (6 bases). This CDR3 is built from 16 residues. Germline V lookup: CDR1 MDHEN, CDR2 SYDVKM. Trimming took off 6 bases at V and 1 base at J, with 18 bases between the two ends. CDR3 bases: TGTGCCAGCAGGACTTTAACAGGGATTTCCCAAGAGACCCAGTACTTC. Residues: CASRTLTGISQETQYF. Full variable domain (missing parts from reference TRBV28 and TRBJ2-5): DVKVTQSSRYLVKRTGEKVFLECVQDMDHENMFWYRQDPGLGLRLIYFSYDVKMKEKGDIPEGYSVSREKKERFSLILESASTNQTSMYLCASRTLTGISQETQYFGPGTRLLVL.